The rows below give T cell receptor beta chains drawn from one sample of a study of blood T cells in healthy people across ages. Via MiXCR, TCRdb re-called the 5' RACE reads, giving one row per CDR3 protein. Of about 1.5 million distinct CDR3 sequences in the sample, roughly 43% are singletons; the top ten hold about 4%. Sequencing used blood. The origin of the receptors is a woman between 18 and 29 years old in good health. Each CDR3 is given with its conserved first and last residue. D genes are given only for firm matches.

j_gene: TRBJ2-1
v_gene: TRBV28
d_gene: TRBD2
CDR3aa: CASESGGYNNEQFF

j_gene: TRBJ2-3
v_gene: TRBV12-3/TRBV12-4
d_gene: NA
CDR3aa: CASSLDLEDTQYF

j_gene: TRBJ1-1
v_gene: TRBV25-1
d_gene: NA
CDR3aa: CASISSGTRNTEAFF

j_gene: TRBJ1-5
v_gene: TRBV3-1
d_gene: NA
CDR3aa: CASSHPRDSNQPQHF

j_gene: TRBJ2-7
v_gene: TRBV6-2/TRBV6-3
d_gene: NA
CDR3aa: CASSYSSGTISYEQYF

j_gene: TRBJ1-2
v_gene: TRBV6-1
d_gene: NA
CDR3aa: CASSEDRADGYTF

j_gene: TRBJ1-2
v_gene: TRBV7-6
d_gene: NA
CDR3aa: CATREGENYGYTF

j_gene: TRBJ2-1
v_gene: TRBV29-1
d_gene: TRBD2
CDR3aa: CSVEFSGRADNEQFF

j_gene: TRBJ2-7
v_gene: TRBV2
d_gene: NA
CDR3aa: CASSVSVPHEQYF

j_gene: TRBJ2-3
v_gene: TRBV28
d_gene: NA
CDR3aa: CASSLRGAVKDTQYF

j_gene: TRBJ1-6
v_gene: TRBV10-3
d_gene: TRBD1
CDR3aa: CAISEVGTENSPLHF

j_gene: TRBJ2-3
v_gene: TRBV9
d_gene: NA
CDR3aa: CASSVGELSGGADTQYF

j_gene: TRBJ1-4
v_gene: TRBV4-2
d_gene: NA
CDR3aa: CASRSTGLNNEKLFF

j_gene: TRBJ2-4
v_gene: TRBV5-6
d_gene: NA
CDR3aa: CASSLTAFPTENIQYF

j_gene: TRBJ2-7
v_gene: TRBV6-2/TRBV6-3
d_gene: TRBD2
CDR3aa: CASSYPGGSYEQYF

j_gene: TRBJ2-1
v_gene: TRBV3-1
d_gene: NA
CDR3aa: CASSQAGTANNEQFF

j_gene: TRBJ2-7
v_gene: TRBV20-1
d_gene: NA
CDR3aa: CSARGGSRSYEQYF

j_gene: TRBJ2-3
v_gene: TRBV27
d_gene: TRBD2
CDR3aa: CASSLVLAGDTDTQYF

j_gene: TRBJ1-4
v_gene: TRBV15
d_gene: NA
CDR3aa: CATSARGDGEKLFF

j_gene: TRBJ1-2
v_gene: TRBV7-8
d_gene: TRBD1
CDR3aa: CASSQGQGRTANYGYTF

j_gene: TRBJ1-1
v_gene: TRBV7-2
d_gene: NA
CDR3aa: CASTLIGGRPTEAFF

j_gene: TRBJ2-4
v_gene: TRBV24-1
d_gene: NA
CDR3aa: CATSDPDHRNIQYF